The 30 T cell receptor beta chains given below trace back to one sample, sequenced in a study of blood T cell repertoires in COVID-19. TCRdb keeps only in-frame clones here, not all; method: immunoSEQ multiplex PCR. The sample includes about 340,000 clones, over 70% seen only once; the top ten take roughly 6%. Sequencing was done on a sample of peripheral blood. All receptors come from a woman aged 50 to 65 with COVID-19, enrolled during active disease.

This clone was counted once. V gene TRBV11-2 combines with J gene TRBJ1-1; D gene uncertain. The germline gives CDR1 SGHAT, CDR2 FQNNGV. The CDR3 runs 12 residues. V was trimmed by 5 bases and J by 3 bases, leaving 7 bases between them. The CDR3 sequence: CASSPRDTEAFF. For the CDR3, the DNA is TGTGCCAGCAGCCCCCGCGACACTGAAGCTTTCTTT. Full variable domain (outside the CDR3, taken from reference TRBV11-2 and TRBJ1-1): EAGVAQSPRYKIIEKRQSVAFWCNPISGHATLYWYQQILGQGPKLLIQFQNNGVVDDSQLPKDRFSAERLKGVDSTLKIQPAKLEDSAVYLCASSPRDTEAFFGQGTRLTVV.

The V gene is TRBV7-9, the J gene TRBJ1-2; tentatively, D is TRBD1 (5 bases). Germline loops: CDR1 SEHNR, CDR2 FQNEAQ (reference sequence). This CDR3 comprises 16 residues. V was trimmed by 2 bases and J by 4 bases, leaving 17 bases between them. CDR3 amino acids: CASSLSSQGLIYGYTF. CDR3 bases: TGTGCCAGCAGCTTATCGTCCCAGGGACTAATCTATGGCTACACCTTC.

The rearrangement links TRBV4-1 to TRBJ2-5, with TRBD1 matching over 11 bases. CDR1 is MGHRA and CDR2 is YSYEKL in the germline V gene. The CDR3 runs 15 residues. The ends lost 4 bases at V and 4 bases at J; junction bases unmatched: 5. The CDR3 protein is CASSPRDRGLETQYF. The CDR3 bases are TGCGCCAGCAGCCCCCGGGACAGGGGGTTAGAGACCCAGTACTTC.

CDR3 residues: CASSSTGGNYGYTF. DNA for the CDR3: TGTGCCAGCAGCTCGACAGGGGGCAACTATGGCTACACCTTC. The chain employs TRBV5-4 and TRBJ1-2, with TRBD1 identical over 10 bases. The V gene end was trimmed by 3 bases and the J gene end by 2 bases; junction bases not matched to a gene: 1. The CDR3 loop spans 14 amino acids. Germline V gives CDR1 SGHNT, CDR2 YYREEE (reference sequence).

This clone was seen a few times. The chain links TRBV5-6 to TRBJ2-2; 7 positions match TRBD2. The J segment lost 3 bases and the V segment lost 6 bases, leaving 11 bases of the junction unmatched. Germline CDR1 is SGHDT and CDR2 is YYEEEE. The CDR3 loop spans 16 amino acids. The CDR3 bases are TGTGCCAGCATCCAAGGGCTGACTAGCTACACCGGGGAGCTGTTTTTT. Translated, it gives CASIQGLTSYTGELFF. The variable domain in full, with the rest retrieved from reference TRBV5-6 and TRBJ2-2, is DAGVTQSPTHLIKTRGQQVTLRCSPKSGHDTVSWYQQALGQGPQFIFQYYEEEERQRGNFPDRFSGHQFPNYSSELNVNALLLGDSALYLCASIQGLTSYTGELFFGEGSRLTVL.

CDR3 DNA: TGTGCCAGCAGTTACACTAGCGGGACTAACAATGAGCAGTTCTTC. It encodes CASSYTSGTNNEQFF. This chain uses TRBV6-5 with TRBJ2-1, with TRBD2 matching over 10 bases. V gave up 2 bases and J gave up 5 bases; unmatched junction bases: 3. The length of the CDR3 is 15 residues. From germline, CDR1 is MNHEY and CDR2 SVGAGI.

On this clone: Other DNA sequences within the sample encode an identical CDR3. The V call is TRBV7-2, the J call TRBJ1-5, with D perhaps matching TRBD1 (5 bases). The V end lost 3 bases, the J end lost 3 bases, and 6 bases lay between the germline ends. The CDR3 totals 13 residues. Germline CDR1 SGHTA, CDR2 FQGNSA. This CDR3 is CASSFRDNQPQHF. For the CDR3, the DNA is TGTGCCAGCAGCTTCAGGGACAATCAGCCCCAGCATTTT.

There are a few counts of this clone. The genes are TRBV30 and TRBJ2-7; 7 nucleotides agree with TRBD1. The germline V gene encodes CDR1 GTSNPN and CDR2 SVGIG (reference sequence). The junction had 9 bases not matched to a gene; V was cut back by 1 base and J by 3 bases. The CDR3 extends over 15 amino acids. The CDR3 DNA reads TGTGCCTGGAGTGGTGGACCGGGACAGAGCTACGAGCAGTACTTC. It is translated as CAWSGGPGQSYEQYF.

V and J are TRBV7-9 and TRBJ2-6; D gene ambiguous. CDR1 and CDR2 (germline): SEHNR, FQNEAQ (reference sequence). V lost 2 bases, J lost 0 bases, and 8 bases lay in between. CDR3 size: 16 residues. In DNA, the CDR3 is TGTGCCAGCAGCTTACTGTCCTACTCTGGGGCCAACGTCCTGACTTTC. Translation gives CASSLLSYSGANVLTF.

V is TRBV24-1 and J is TRBJ2-7, with TRBD1 matching 9 bases. The CDR3 covers 15 residues. V lost 4 bases and J lost 3; bases outside the gene matches: 6. In germline, CDR1 is KGHDR, CDR2 SFDVKD. The CDR3 nucleotides are TGTGCCACCAGTGACCGAACGACAGGGGGCTACGAGCAGTACTTC. Its protein is CATSDRTTGGYEQYF.

With regard to this clone: The sample carries other DNA sequences with the same CDR3. This chain uses TRBV30 with TRBJ1-1; D gene uncertain. The CDR3 runs to 13 residues. Germline CDR1 and CDR2: GTSNPN and SVGIG (reference sequence). The V end lost 0 bases, the J end lost 2 bases, and 7 bases lay between the germline ends. The DNA for the CDR3 is TGTGCCTGGAGTGTACAGCTAAACACTGAAGCTTTCTTT. This gives the protein CAWSVQLNTEAFF.

The chain recombines TRBV11-3 with TRBJ2-6, with TRBD1 matching over 7 bases. Losses at the gene ends were 6 bases for V and 2 bases for J; bases not matched to a gene: 4. From germline, CDR1 is SGHNT and CDR2 YENEEA. The CDR3 sequence is 15 residues long. The DNA for the CDR3 is TGTGCCAGCAGGCCACAGGGGCCTGGGGCCAACGTCCTGACTTTC. Translating it yields CASRPQGPGANVLTF.

The chain joins TRBV4-3 to TRBJ1-1; D may be TRBD1 (5 bases). CDR1 LGHNA and CDR2 YSLEER come from the germline V gene. V shed 0 bases and J shed 4 bases, with 12 bases lying between them. This CDR3 contains 15 residues. The CDR3 region has the DNA TGCGCCAGCAGCCAAGATTCCGGGGGAGGCACTGAAGCTTTCTTT. Translated: CASSQDSGGGTEAFF.

V usage is TRBV5-1 and J usage is TRBJ2-1, with 7 bases aligning to TRBD1. Germline V CDR1 and CDR2: SGHRS, YFSETQ. The V segment lost 0 bases and the J segment 7 bases; nucleotides outside the gene matches: 4. The CDR3 covers 14 residues. CDR3 sequence reads: CASSLGDRVNEQFF. DNA of the CDR3: TGCGCCAGCAGCTTGGGTGACAGGGTGAATGAGCAGTTCTTC.

The rearrangement joins TRBV9 to TRBJ1-2, with D unresolved. V shed 2 bases and J shed 1 base, with 6 bases lying between them. Germline V gene data show CDR1 as SGDLS and CDR2 as YYNGEE. This CDR3 comprises 13 residues. The CDR3 region is CASSVSHNYGYTF. The CDR3 DNA is TGTGCCAGCAGCGTTTCACATAACTATGGCTACACCTTC.

This chain joins TRBV5-6 and TRBJ2-3; D remains ambiguous. V gave up 2 bases and J gave up 4 bases, with 5 bases separating them. Germline V gene data show CDR1 as SGHDT and CDR2 as YYEEEE. The CDR3 is 12 residues long. CDR3 nucleotides: TGTGCCAGCAGCTTTTTCGCAGATACGCAGTATTTT. Translation gives CASSFFADTQYF. The complete variable domain, with remaining parts taken from reference TRBV5-6 and TRBJ2-3, reads DAGVTQSPTHLIKTRGQQVTLRCSPKSGHDTVSWYQQALGQGPQFIFQYYEEEERQRGNFPDRFSGHQFPNYSSELNVNALLLGDSALYLCASSFFADTQYFGPGTRLTVL.

This chain joins TRBV5-1 and TRBJ1-6; TRBD1 agrees at 7 bases. CDR3 length: 14 residues. Germline V gene sequence: CDR1 SGHRS, CDR2 YFSETQ. The V gene end was trimmed by 4 bases and the J gene end by 8 bases; junction bases not matched to a gene: 6. CDR3 DNA: TGCGCCAGCAGCACGGGACAGACAGATTCACCCCTCCACTTT. Residues: CASSTGQTDSPLHF.

This chain uses TRBV2 with TRBJ1-3; perhaps TRBD1 as D (5 bases). Germline CDR1 is SNHLY and CDR2 is FYNNEI. V lost 6 bases and J 0 bases, leaving 12 bases between the germline ends. The CDR3 has 15 residues. In nucleotides, the CDR3 is TGTGCCAGCAGACGGCAGGGCTCCTCTGGAAACACCATATATTTT. It encodes CASRRQGSSGNTIYF. The whole variable domain, remainder taken from reference TRBV2 and TRBJ1-3, is EPEVTQTPSHQVTQMGQEVILRCVPISNHLYFYWYRQILGQKVEFLVSFYNNEISEKSEIFDDQFSVERPDGSNFTLKIRSTKLEDSAMYFCASRRQGSSGNTIYFGEGSWLTVV.

In its sample, this clone was seen many times. The chain joins TRBV27 to TRBJ2-5; 7 bases agree with TRBD1. Germline CDR1 is MNHEY and CDR2 is SMNVEV (reference sequence). This CDR3 is 14 amino acids long. J gave up 5 bases and V 2 bases, and 5 bases lay outside the gene matches. CDR3 loop: CASSLDRVGETQYF. In DNA form, the CDR3 reads TGTGCCAGCAGTTTAGACAGGGTTGGGGAGACCCAGTACTTC.

The table lists this clone with a few counts. The J gene is TRBJ1-3, the V gene TRBV5-1; D remains unclear. V gave up 4 bases and J gave up 0 bases, with 11 bases separating them. Germline V gives CDR1 SGHRS, CDR2 YFSETQ. CDR3 size: 15 residues. In DNA, the CDR3 is TGCGCCAGCAGCCCAACCACAGTCTCTGGAAACACCATATATTTT. It specifies CASSPTTVSGNTIYF.

The V gene is TRBV30, the J gene TRBJ2-3, with 10 bases fitting TRBD2. Unmatched junction bases numbered 7, after V lost 7 bases and J lost 0 bases. Germline V CDR1 and CDR2: GTSNPN, SVGIG (reference sequence). The CDR3 runs 15 residues. CDR3 sequence: CASGTGLASTDTQYF. The CDR3 DNA reads TGTGCCTCTGGAACGGGACTAGCGAGCACAGATACGCAGTATTTT.

The chain links TRBV7-9 to TRBJ2-1; TRBD2 aligns across 16 bases. V lost 5 bases, J lost 7 bases, and 14 bases stayed unmatched. Germline V gene data show CDR1 as SEHNR and CDR2 as FQNEAQ (reference sequence). CDR3 length equals 19 residues. This chain's CDR3 is CASSLGLAGGTLTPNEQFF. CDR3 bases: TGTGCCAGCAGCCTGGGACTAGCGGGAGGGACCCTAACTCCGAATGAGCAGTTCTTC.

The CDR3 loop is CASSPRSPSYEQYF. In DNA form, the CDR3 reads TGCGCCAGCAGTCCCCGGAGCCCCTCCTACGAGCAGTACTTC. The gene calls are TRBV4-1 and TRBJ2-7; D is undetermined. CDR1 and CDR2 from the germline V gene are MGHRA and YSYEKL. With 6 bases removed from V and 0 bases from J, the gap between germline ends came to 12 bases. The CDR3 has 14 amino acids.

This clone was seen a handful of times. V is TRBV28 and J is TRBJ2-1; the D is unclear. V gave up 3 bases and J gave up 7 bases, with 13 bases separating them. The CDR3 length is 14 residues. CDR1 is MDHEN and CDR2 is SYDVKM in the germline V gene. CDR3 in DNA: TGTGCCAGCAGTTTGGTCGGTTCGGGTAATGAGCAGTTCTTC. Residues: CASSLVGSGNEQFF.

The V gene is TRBV25-1, the J gene TRBJ2-3; no reliable D call. Deletions cut 2 bases from V and 2 bases from J, with 11 bases between. The CDR3 has 15 amino acids. Germline CDR1 is MGHDK and CDR2 is SYGVNS. Here the CDR3 reads CASSEHGGYTDTQYF. CDR3 nucleotide sequence: TGTGCCAGCAGTGAACATGGCGGCTACACAGATACGCAGTATTTT.

This chain links TRBV19 with TRBJ2-7; possibly TRBD1 for D (6 bases). The CDR3 has 18 amino acids. CDR1 and CDR2 (germline): LNHDA, SQIVND (reference sequence). The V end was cut by 2 bases, the J end by 0 bases, with 20 bases between. DNA for the CDR3: TGTGCCAGTAGTATAACCGGGACACTGCATTACGGCTCCTACGAGCAGTACTTC. Protein product: CASSITGTLHYGSYEQYF.

This clone was detected once. This chain uses TRBV19 with TRBJ2-2; 7 nucleotides match TRBD1. The V segment lost 4 bases and the J segment 6 bases; nucleotides outside the gene matches: 2. The CDR3 extends over 13 amino acids. Germline values: CDR1 LNHDA, CDR2 SQIVND (reference sequence). For the CDR3, the DNA is TGTGCCAGTAGTACAACAGGGGCCGGGGAGCTGTTTTTT. Its translation: CASSTTGAGELFF.

CDR3 sequence reads: CASMLMGRTPYNEQFF. In DNA form, the CDR3 reads TGTGCCAGCATGTTGATGGGGCGGACCCCTTACAATGAGCAGTTCTTC. V usage is TRBV27 and J usage is TRBJ2-1; TRBD1 might be the D (5 bases). Germline V CDR1 and CDR2: MNHEY, SMNVEV (reference sequence). The CDR3 length is 16 residues. V dropped 7 bases and J dropped 4 bases, with 20 bases sitting between them.

The chain carries TRBV27 and TRBJ1-2; no reliable D call. V was shortened by 4 bases and J by 0 bases, with 12 bases between the two germline ends. CDR3 length: 15 amino acids. CDR1 is MNHEY and CDR2 is SMNVEV in the germline V gene (reference sequence). CDR3 sequence: CASSSHGGSNYGYTF. CDR3 bases: TGTGCCAGCAGTTCCCATGGAGGGTCTAACTATGGCTACACCTTC.

The chain uses TRBV18 and TRBJ2-7, with TRBD1 matching 9 bases. The germline V gene encodes CDR1 KGHSH and CDR2 LQKENI. The CDR3 is made up of 15 amino acids. Losses at the gene ends were 3 bases for V and 1 base for J; bases not matched to a gene: 4. The CDR3 loop is CASSPLGQGSYEQYF. As DNA, the CDR3 is TGTGCCAGCTCACCCCTGGGACAGGGATCCTACGAGCAGTACTTC.